This T cell receptor beta chain was recorded in a study of blood T cell repertoires in COVID-19. Study in general: Specimens from acute and convalescent COVID-19 originated in the United States, Italy and Spain.

Living in roughly 25 US areas, the participants were between roughly 18 and 90 years of age. Each recovered donor of Cohort 3 presented with two negative PCRs, clearance, or symptom resolution. In the study's own analysis: Amplification from reference gene primers served as the basis for estimated nucleated cell counts. Using immunoSEQ multiplex PCR, the repertoire was profiled, and TCRdb retains in-frame clones only, with some absent. V, J and clone size reflect that table, while D and trimming were determined from the DNA. The profile covers 150,000 to 200,000 clones, with over 75% appearing a single time and 4.5% to 7.5% taken by the ten largest. Sample: PBMCs or T cells enriched from blood (not recorded which). This sequence originates from a man in his forties who had recovered from COVID-19.

CDR3 in DNA: TGTGCCAGCAGCCAACGTATCGGGGGGGGCACAGATACGCAGTATTTT. This sequence encodes CASSQRIGGGTDTQYF. This rearrangement joins TRBV3-1 (or the pseudogene TRBV3-2) to TRBJ2-3, with 8 positions matching TRBD2. V gave up 2 bases and J gave up 1 base; unmatched junction bases: 5. This CDR3 is built from 16 residues. Germline assignment: CDR1 LGHDT and CDR2 YNNKEL (reference sequence).